The rows below give T cell receptor beta chains drawn from one sample of a study of T cells after yellow fever vaccination. One entry per CDR3 protein results from TCRdb running MiXCR on the 5' RACE reads. The sample has hundreds of thousands of distinct CDR3 sequences, about 12% seen once. This sample comprised PBMCs, obtained on the day of the yellow fever booster vaccination. These receptors were collected from a man between 25 and 39 years old who received the YFV17D yellow fever vaccine. CDR3s include the opening cysteine and the closing phenylalanine or tryptophan. The D gene is left open where the match is weak. Not all rows give a size; the values are once, few, many and, for expanded clones, a class.

TRBV5-1,-,-,TRBJ1-2,TGCGCCAGCAGCGATTGGGGGCAGGGTGGCTACACCTTC,CASSDWGQGGYTF
TRBV20-1,-,few,TRBJ2-5,TGCAGTGCTAGTGGGGGGGGCAGTCCCCAAGAGACCCAGTACTTC,CSASGGGSPQETQYF
TRBV7-8,-,few,TRBJ2-3,TGTGCCAGCAGCACCATGGGGGACATCCGCACAGATACGCAGTATTTT,CASSTMGDIRTDTQYF
TRBV6-2/TRBV6-3,-,-,TRBJ1-1,TGTGCCAGCAGTTACGAAGGGGGGTACGCTGAAGCTTTCTTT,CASSYEGGYAEAFF
TRBV5-4,-,-,TRBJ1-2,TGTGCCAGCAGCTCTCTCCAGGGGACGTTTGCGAACTATGGCTACACCTTC,CASSSLQGTFANYGYTF
TRBV6-5,TRBD2,few,TRBJ2-7,TGTGCCAGCAGAACAAGCGGGAGTTACTACGAGCAGTACTTC,CASRTSGSYYEQYF
TRBV3-1,-,few,TRBJ1-2,TGTGCCAGCAGCCAAAGCGGGCGTGGCTACACCTTC,CASSQSGRGYTF
TRBV7-9,-,-,TRBJ2-7,TGTGCCAGCAGCCAGATGGGATGGACGAGCGAGCAGTACTTC,CASSQMGWTSEQYF
TRBV28,-,-,TRBJ2-7,TGTGCCAGCACCTCCCCACCCGGGGAGCAGTACTTC,CASTSPPGEQYF
TRBV30,-,-,TRBJ2-3,TGTGCCTGGAGTTTTGACCCAACCCAAGATACGCAGTATTTT,CAWSFDPTQDTQYF
TRBV18,-,-,TRBJ1-5,TGTGCCAGCTCACCATCAACAGACAATCAGCCCCAGCATTTT,CASSPSTDNQPQHF
TRBV24-1,-,many,TRBJ2-1,TGTGCCACCAGTGACGGCCGGGACCCGTTCTCACAGCAGTTCTTC,CATSDGRDPFSQQFF
TRBV7-2,TRBD1,-,TRBJ2-1,TGTGCCAGCAGCCGACAGACAGGGCTCGAGCAGTTCTTC,CASSRQTGLEQFF
TRBV4-3,-,-,TRBJ2-2,TGCGCCAGCAGCCAAGATCGTCTTGCGGTCGGGGAGCTGTTTTTT,CASSQDRLAVGELFF
TRBV24-1,TRBD1,few,TRBJ2-7,TGTGCCACCAGAAGGGGACAGGGGGTCTACGAGCAGTACTTC,CATRRGQGVYEQYF
TRBV30,-,-,TRBJ2-1,TGTGCCTGGAGTGGGTGGGGGGCGTACAATGAGCAGTTCTTC,CAWSGWGAYNEQFF
TRBV28,-,few,TRBJ2-7,TGTGCCAGCAGTTTATCTCGGGTCTCCTCCTACGAGCAGTACTTC,CASSLSRVSSYEQYF